The clone carrying this TCR beta chain was observed many times. This sample was included in a study of T-cell reconstitution after alpha-beta-depleted transplantation in children. The library targeted TCRbeta and was prepared with unique molecular identifiers. TCRdb redid the calling of the PCR reads with MiXCR, one entry per CDR3 protein. Of around 600,000 distinct CDR3 sequences in the sample, under 12% were seen once. CDR1 is KGHDR, CDR2 SFDVKD, per germline. The junction had 10 bases not matched to a gene; V was cut back by 3 bases and J by 6 bases. The CDR3 spans 17 residues. J is TRBJ2-2 and V is TRBV24-1, with 9 bases fitting TRBD2. The sequence came from a human donor who donated a stem cell graft to a child with acute myeloid leukemia. The sequencing used PBMCs from the stem cell graft donor, collected from the stem cell graft. This CDR3 is CATSDPGVAGVSGELFF. The CDR3 region has the DNA TGTGCCACCAGTGATCCCGGGGTAGCGGGAGTCTCCGGGGAGCTGTTTTTT.